A single T cell receptor beta chain is shown here with its context. The antigen remains undetermined. The data originate from a study of blood T cells in healthy people across ages. Regarding the study as a whole: Investigators treated diversity estimates from one million T cells as underestimates. Diversity was higher, and naive CD4+ cells more numerous, in long-lived donors than in aged donors.

J gave up 0 bases and V 4 bases, and 8 bases lay outside the gene matches. Germline V gene lookup returns CDR1 SGHRS and CDR2 YFSETQ. The CDR3 extends over 16 amino acids. Samples each had at least 5 micrograms of total RNA extracted. It was with a sample-barcoded 5' primer and a J-beta primer mix that a second PCR of about 6 to 12 cycles was run. Each cDNA molecule, via a template-switch adaptor with 12 random nucleotides, was tagged. TCRdb re-derived calls from the 5' RACE reads in MiXCR, one entry per CDR3 protein. The sample lists about 1.8 million distinct CDR3 sequences; 49% were seen once. The V and J genes are TRBV5-1 and TRBJ1-1; 8 bases align to TRBD1. The sample consisted of blood. The TCR sequence derives from a woman aged 35 to 49 in good health. CDR3 loop: CASSRGTGVMNTEAFF. CDR3 nucleotide sequence: TGCGCCAGCAGCAGGGGGACAGGTGTTATGAACACTGAAGCTTTCTTT.